A single sample gave rise to the 17 T cell receptor beta chains below, sequenced in a study of identical twins. TCRdb processed the 5' RACE reads anew with MiXCR; each CDR3 protein has one entry. This table has 640,000 or so distinct CDR3 sequences, 5.5% to 7.5% appearing once. The sequenced sample was naive T cells sorted from blood. These receptors were taken from a man aged 18 to 30 in good health.

There are many counts of this clonotype. This chain connects TRBV6-2 or TRBV6-3 to TRBJ1-1; TRBD1 agrees at 9 bases. J was trimmed by 1 base and V by 2 bases; bases with no gene match: 2. Germline CDR1 reads MNHEY; CDR2 reads SVGEGT. This CDR3 is 15 amino acids long. The CDR3 reads CASSYEGQGNTEAFF. CDR3 nucleotide sequence: TGTGCCAGCAGTTACGAGGGACAGGGGAACACTGAAGCTTTCTTT.

At least ten counts were recorded for this clonotype. The V call is TRBV28, the J call TRBJ1-2, with D perhaps matching TRBD1 (6 bases). The V gene's germline CDR1 is MDHEN and CDR2 SYDVKM. The CDR3 extends over 14 amino acids. The V end was cut by 5 bases, the J end by 5 bases, with 15 bases between. CDR3 bases: TGTGCCAGCAGTCCCCCCGGGGGCGGGTATGGCTACACCTTC. Amino acids: CASSPPGGGYGYTF.

This chain joins TRBV2 and TRBJ1-5; no clear D. V shed 4 bases and J shed 6 bases, with 10 bases lying between them. CDR3 length: 13 amino acids. From germline, CDR1 is SNHLY and CDR2 FYNNEI. CDR3 region: CASSGFASQPQHF. CDR3 nucleotides: TGTGCCAGCAGTGGCTTCGCAAGTCAGCCCCAGCATTTT.

The gene calls are TRBV5-1 and TRBJ2-3, with D hard to call. This CDR3 spans 14 amino acids. V lost 1 base and J lost 0, with 6 bases in between. The V gene's germline CDR1 is SGHRS and CDR2 YFSETQ. The CDR3 DNA reads as TGCGCCAGCAGCTTGCAGCAAAGCACAGATACGCAGTATTTT. Protein sequence: CASSLQQSTDTQYF.

This chain links TRBV20-1 with TRBJ2-1; tentatively, D is TRBD1 (5 bases). Germline-derived CDR1 and CDR2 are DFQATT and SNEGSKA (reference sequence). The CDR3 contains 15 residues. Trimming removed 7 bases at V and 6 bases at J, with 22 bases between. CDR3 in amino acids: CSVVSGQSRINEQFF. DNA of the CDR3: TGCAGTGTAGTATCAGGACAAAGCCGAATCAATGAGCAGTTCTTC.

This clonotype showed up just once. Possible read error: a much larger clone is one base away. This chain connects TRBV10-3 to TRBJ2-1; a weak D match, TRBD2 (6 bases). CDR1 and CDR2 (germline): ENHRY, SYGVKD. This CDR3 is 11 amino acids long. CDR3 in DNA: TGTGCCATCACGGCGGGGAGTGAGCAGTTATTC. Protein sequence: CAITAGSEQLF.

This clonotype has ten or more counts. This chain connects TRBV29-1 to TRBJ1-1; D gene uncertain. Germline V gene data show CDR1 as SQVTM and CDR2 as ANQGSEA. V lost 3 bases and J lost 3, with 11 bases in between. CDR3 size: 13 residues. The CDR3 sequence is CSVEDREDTEAFF. CDR3 coding DNA: TGCAGCGTTGAGGACCGAGAAGACACTGAAGCTTTCTTT.

This clonotype showed up many times. This rearrangement joins TRBV12-3 or TRBV12-4 to TRBJ2-5; D remains unclear. V was cut by 6 bases and J by 0 bases, with 14 bases left in between. This CDR3 is built from 15 residues. The CDR3 DNA reads TGTGCCAGCAGCCCCCCGAATTTGTACCAAGAGACCCAGTACTTC. This sequence encodes CASSPPNLYQETQYF.

This clonotype was seen a handful of times. The chain employs TRBV7-9 and TRBJ2-4; a possible D gene is TRBD1 (5 bases). This CDR3 has 17 residues. The V gene lost 5 bases and the J gene lost 0 bases, with 17 bases spanning the gap. Per germline, CDR1 SEHNR and CDR2 FQNEAQ (reference sequence). The CDR3 spells CASSPQTERLAKNIQYF. In nucleotides, the CDR3 is TGTGCCAGCAGCCCGCAGACAGAAAGACTAGCCAAAAACATTCAGTACTTC.

This clonotype was seen ten or more times. The chain is built from TRBV7-6 and TRBJ1-1, with a weak D call TRBD1 (6 bases). Germline CDR1 SGHVS, CDR2 FNYEAQ. V was clipped by 7 bases and J by 4 bases, with 7 bases between them. This CDR3 contains 11 residues. The CDR3 region is CASMTGTEAFF. CDR3 nucleotide sequence: TGTGCCAGCATGACAGGCACTGAAGCTTTCTTT.

This clonotype was seen a handful of times. The chain uses TRBV12-3 or TRBV12-4 and TRBJ2-1, with 7 positions matching TRBD2. The CDR3 has 13 residues. V dropped 6 bases and J dropped 7; count of bases not matched to a gene: 6. The CDR3 loop is CASSTAGANEQFF. The CDR3 nucleotides read TGTGCCAGCAGCACGGCGGGAGCTAATGAGCAGTTCTTC.

The chain uses TRBV4-3 and TRBJ2-2, with D perhaps TRBD1 or TRBD2 (5 bases each). Trimming shortened V by 4 bases and J by 3 bases, and 15 bases separated the two germline ends. This CDR3 comprises 16 residues. Per germline, CDR1 LGHNA and CDR2 YSLEER. The CDR3 reads CASSPHEGTYTGELFF. The CDR3 DNA reads TGCGCCAGCAGCCCCCATGAAGGGACGTACACCGGGGAGCTGTTTTTT.

This clonotype showed up many times. The chain combines TRBV12-3 or TRBV12-4 with TRBJ2-1; D ambiguous. The CDR3 has 15 residues. V gave up 7 bases and J gave up 4 bases, with 17 bases separating them. The DNA of the CDR3 is TGTGCCAGCACCCTCGCCCCCAGCGCATACAATGAGCAGTTCTTC. Protein sequence: CASTLAPSAYNEQFF.

This clonotype was seen many times. This rearrangement joins TRBV20-1 to TRBJ2-5; 7 nucleotides agree with TRBD1. The CDR3 loop spans 13 amino acids. Germline CDR1 and CDR2: DFQATT and SNEGSKA (reference sequence). V shed 4 bases and J 0 bases; nucleotides not matched to a gene: 2. The chain's CDR3 is CSATGTDQETQYF. The CDR3 DNA reads as TGCAGTGCTACCGGGACAGACCAAGAGACCCAGTACTTC.

The chain recombines TRBV18 with TRBJ1-6; no clear D. Germline CDR1 is KGHSH and CDR2 is LQKENI. V lost 6 bases and J lost 8, with 8 bases in between. The CDR3 contains 12 residues. This CDR3 reads CASSRAYSPLHF. In nucleotides, the CDR3 is TGTGCCAGCTCGCGCGCCTATTCACCCCTCCACTTT.

This clonotype appeared a few times. The chain recombines TRBV7-9 with TRBJ1-1, with TRBD1 identical over 11 bases. The germline V gene has CDR1 SEHNR and CDR2 FQNEAQ (reference sequence). V trimming: 5 bases; J trimming: 2 bases; junction bases outside the gene matches: 4. The CDR3 runs to 15 residues. CDR3 bases: TGTGCCAGCAGCCTGGGACAGGGGGTCAACACTGAAGCTTTCTTT. This gives the protein CASSLGQGVNTEAFF.

Regarding this clonotype: Possible read error: a much larger clone is one base away. The chain combines TRBV10-3 with TRBJ2-7, with 13 bases lining up with TRBD2. Germline assignment: CDR1 ENHRY and CDR2 SYGVKD. The junction had 17 bases not matched to a gene; V was cut back by 6 bases and J by 6 bases. The CDR3 runs 18 residues. CDR3 sequence: CAISSMDGGLAGDVEQYV. CDR3 sequence (DNA): TGTGCCATCAGCTCTATGGACGGAGGACTAGCGGGAGATGTCGAGCAGTACGTC.